This section outlines one TCR beta chain sequence together with its context. Its antigen is not known. This entry is derived from a study of OX40 agonist ivuxolimab in advanced cancers. Generated by immunoSEQ multiplex PCR, the TCRdb table keeps only in-frame clones and is missing some. Found here are about 74,000 clones, 86% of them singletons; the top ten hold about 6.9%. This CDR3 contains 13 residues. Germline V gene lookup returns CDR1 SQVTM and CDR2 ANQGSEA. V shed 5 bases and J 2 bases; nucleotides not matched to a gene: 3. Whole-study findings and limits: Fewer expanded clones were found on average in CD4+ than in CD8+ T cells.

This sequence was found in an adult with an advanced solid tumor such as melanoma, head and neck, liver or kidney cancer. The chain links TRBV29-1 to TRBJ2-3, with 8 nucleotides matching TRBD2. The source was CD4+ or CD8+ T cells sorted from blood, collected in a trial of the OX40 agonist ivuxolimab. The CDR3 nucleotides read TGCAGCGTTCAGCGGGGGACCACAGATACGCAGTATTTT. Amino acid sequence: CSVQRGTTDTQYF.